This T cell receptor beta chain was captured in a study of a mutant IDH1 vaccine in newly diagnosed glioma (dated by TCRdb to the early 2020s). Regarding the complete study: Vaccination was initiated 4-6 weeks after radiotherapy alone, or concurrently with temozolomide cycles in the chemotherapy-containing groups. Prior to enrollment, patients had been given standard therapy consisting of radiotherapy alone, temozolomide alone, or radiochemotherapy with temozolomide, with the combination given to most patients. Of the approximately 32 treated patients, about 62% were male and 37.5% were female, and the mean age was around 40 years. Longitudinal TCRB deep sequencing was performed for roughly 27 treated patients wherever samples were available for exploratory analyses. Peripheral blood was drawn at six visits: V03 (baseline), V05, V07, V10, V12 and V13. Visit V12 was the week-35 safety follow-up and visit V13 was the week-47 end of study. Study-level results and caveats: Across multiple MHC alleles, vaccine-induced immune responses were seen in about 93% of patients. Changes in the top peripheral T cell clonotypes picked up by TCRB sequencing did not appear to be linked to pseudoprogression. Availability determined which PBMC samples were chosen for TCRB deep sequencing. It was noted by the authors that analyses of patient blood samples could not be reproduced owing to sample limitations.

This clone was detected a few times. The clone's antigen remains unknown. No qualities accompany the bases; no much larger clone lies one base away. This sample's time point label indicates: week 47, end of study. A 20-mer mutant IDH1 peptide at 300 micrograms in Montanide made up each vaccine dose, which was injected subcutaneously together with topical imiquimod. Eight vaccinations were administered to patients in weeks 1, 3, 5, 7, 11, 15, 19 and 23, corresponding to visits V03 through V10. Donors had newly diagnosed WHO grade 3 or 4 IDH1-mutant astrocytomas with loss of nuclear ATRX. The samples were drawn from NOA16, a multicentre, single-arm, open-label phase I trial in Germany that tested a mutant IDH1 peptide vaccine in humans for the first time. Genomic DNA for TCRB sequencing was isolated from EDTA blood with the DNeasy Blood and Tissue Kit. As encoded in the germline V gene, CDR1 is SQVTM while CDR2 is ANQGSEA. Here V drops 4 bases and J drops 8 bases, and the junction holds 4 bases not matched to any gene. There are 11 amino acids in the CDR3, from cysteine to phenylalanine inclusive. Of all the DNA, just the CDR3 is kept, 33 bases in frame from base 1.

Library creation used the immunoSEQ multiplex PCR assay. Following the manufacturer's protocol, the hsTCRB Kit was used to amplify rearranged TCR beta chain sequences. Sequencing of TCRB libraries was carried out on an Illumina MiSeq. In the original analysis: Demultiplexing, trimming and gene mapping were performed with the kit vendor's proprietary platform. TCRdb took over this immuneACCESS table, retaining in-frame rearrangements with V and J assigned. Such tables are incomplete; in checked studies, under half of the missing clones stem from an unresolved V gene, and the remainder is unexplained. For V, J and clone size, that table is used; D and trimming come from the DNA. The sample table holds some 38,000 clones, of which about 81% were seen once. Nearly 9% of the sample is taken by the ten largest.

The source material was PBMCs, sampled from a glioma patient whose treatment included an IDH1 peptide vaccine. The V and J segments used are TRBV29-1 and TRBJ1-2, with 7 junctional bases fitting TRBD1. The receptor was isolated from a man aged 40-49 years with glioma. The CDR3 sequence is CSVGGQTGYTF. The base sequence is TGCAGCGTTGGGGGACAGACAGGCTACACCTTC.